This T cell receptor (beta chain) was retrieved from a study of T cell responses to AZD1222 COVID-19 vaccine (dated by TCRdb to about 2021). Background for the entire study: AZD1222 recipients whose second dose came at about 4 weeks and those whose second dose came at about 12 weeks were combined into one group, since spike-specific TCR depth and breadth did not differ between the two schedules. A total of 233 trial participants underwent TCR sequencing, of whom about 210 received two doses of AZD1222 and some 26 received two doses of the MenACWY control vaccine. Trial participants were enrolled by age into subgroups of 18-55, 56-69 and 70-plus years, and about 150, 27 and 61 TCR-sequenced participants, respectively, were included in these subgroups.

V and J are trimmed by 4 bases and 4 bases, and the gene matches miss 9 bases of the junction. Its CDR3 holds 15 amino acids, cysteine through phenylalanine. Just the 45-base CDR3 DNA is kept, in frame starting at base 1. The CDR1 and CDR2 encoded by the germline V gene (reference sequence) are LGHDT and YNNKEL. The CDR3 regions of human TCRbeta chains were analyzed by immunosequencing. The authors' pipeline ran thus. Repertoire TCRs were checked for matches against a reference library of SARS-CoV-2-specific TCRs that had been generated using the MIRA antigen-specificity platform. Breadth was defined as the fraction of unique TCRs that were SARS-CoV-2-associated, and depth was defined as the fraction of total T cells that were SARS-CoV-2-associated. Using the MIRA data, each spike-specific TCR was mapped to the spike region that the TCR reacts to and placed in a CD4 or CD8 class. Log10-transformed breadth and depth values were compared by one-way ANOVA with Sidak's multiple comparisons tests. This is the immuneACCESS table as TCRdb keeps it, with only in-frame sequences that have V and J called. A part of the clones is gone; compared with another copy, unresolved V genes explain less than half, and the rest is unexplained. V and J calls and clone size are copied from that table; D and trimming were computed from the DNA. The table for this sample lists 150,000 to 200,000 clones; about 91% of them were counted only once. The ten biggest clones cover 0.4% to 0.5% of the sample.

Overall study outcomes, separate from this receptor: Vaccine-associated CD4 TCRs spanned the whole spike protein, with dominant responses in regions 160-218 and 743-854. Nearly half of unique spike-specific TCRs reportedly recognized epitopes outside regions mutated in the B.1.351 and B.1.1.7 variants. A significant rise in spike-specific TCR breadth and depth was observed after two AZD1222 doses relative to day 0 and relative to MenACWY recipients. Because no day 14 peak-response samples were available, the repertoires could be characterized only after the peak T cell response. Most participants were white British and females outnumbered males, and the authors suggested that clonal diversity may have been underestimated. Conclusions about previously exposed vaccinees were limited because only six or seven AZD1222 recipients were SARS-CoV-2 seropositive at baseline. The 56-69-year group was small, and its depth increase did not reach significance, likely because of low power.

Reading the label with the study, this specimen's time point is: baseline before first vaccination. Vaccinee samples came from UK trials COV001 and COV002, including a single-blind randomized controlled phase 2/3 trial of AZD1222 (ChAdOx1 nCoV-19) in healthy adults. For TCRbeta chain sequencing, PBMC samples were collected from trial participants at day 0 and at day 28 after the second dose. Details on this clone: Its antigen is currently not known. No base quality values were provided; no much bigger clone lies one nucleotide off.

The chain is assembled from TRBV3-1 (or the pseudogene TRBV3-2) and TRBJ1-2; 7 central nucleotides agree with TRBD1. The clonotype originates from an adult in good health. The sequenced sample was peripheral blood, obtained on day 0 of AZD1222 vaccination. The CDR3 reads CASSRPRDSIYGYTF. The nucleotide sequence reads as follows: TGTGCCAGCAGCCGACCCCGGGACAGCATCTATGGCTACACCTTC.